The 21 T cell receptor beta chains reported below all come from one sample, sequenced in a study of blood T cells in healthy people across ages. Alongside a J-beta primer mix, a sample-barcoded 5' primer served in a second PCR lasting about 7 to 12 cycles. Via MiXCR, TCRdb re-called the 5' RACE reads, giving one row per CDR3 protein. The data contain some 780,000 distinct CDR3 sequences, roughly three fifths of them singletons. Sequencing was performed on blood. The receptors here all came from a man in his forties in good health.

V is TRBV28 and J is TRBJ2-5, with D perhaps matching TRBD1 (5 bases). Trimming removed 6 bases at V and 1 base at J, with 18 bases between. The CDR3 has 16 amino acids. Germline CDR1 MDHEN, CDR2 SYDVKM. This CDR3 reads CASSPIQGGGQETQYF. The DNA for the CDR3 is TGTGCCAGCAGCCCCATCCAGGGCGGCGGCCAAGAGACCCAGTACTTC.

This chain connects TRBV7-3 to TRBJ1-1; 8 nucleotides match TRBD1. V was clipped by 5 bases and J by 5 bases; unmatched bases: 10. CDR1 and CDR2 from the germline V gene are SGHTA and FQGTGA. The CDR3 extends over 15 amino acids. The CDR3 coding sequence is TGTGCCAGCAGCGAAGCAGGGGGCGGGGTAACTGAAGCTTTCTTT. The encoded protein is CASSEAGGGVTEAFF.

This clonotype was detected only a few times. This chain links TRBV4-2 with TRBJ1-5, with TRBD1 identical over 7 bases. Germline CDR1 reads LGHNA; CDR2 reads YNFKEQ. The CDR3 extends over 15 amino acids. V lost 4 bases, J lost 4 bases, and 7 bases stayed unmatched. CDR3 sequence (DNA): TGTGCCAGCAGCCCGGGGACAGCACAAAATCAGCCCCAGCATTTT. It codes for CASSPGTAQNQPQHF.

This clonotype was counted a few times. This chain connects TRBV20-1 to TRBJ2-1; D is unclear. Germline V gene lookup returns CDR1 DFQATT and CDR2 SNEGSKA (reference sequence). V was cut by 8 bases and J by 9 bases, with 14 bases left in between. The CDR3 is 11 amino acids. In DNA, the CDR3 is TGCAGTCCGAATACGGGCCTTGAGCAGTTCTTC. It codes for CSPNTGLEQFF.

This clonotype has only a few counts. The chain uses TRBV25-1 and TRBJ1-6; weak D call: TRBD1 (6 bases). Germline V gene data show CDR1 as MGHDK and CDR2 as SYGVNS. V lost 8 bases and J 10 bases, leaving 12 bases between the germline ends. The CDR3 spans 12 residues. The DNA of the CDR3 is TGTGCCAGCCGTGGGGGCTGGTCACCCCTCCACTTT. Translation: CASRGGWSPLHF. The complete variable domain, with remaining parts taken from reference TRBV25-1 and TRBJ1-6, reads EADIYQTPRYLVIGTGKKITLECSQTMGHDKMYWYQQDPGMELHLIHYSYGVNSTEKGDLSSESTVSRIRTEHFPLTLESARPSHTSQYLCASRGGWSPLHFGNGTRLTVT.

This clonotype has a handful of counts. V and J are TRBV27 and TRBJ2-5, with D possibly being TRBD2 (6 bases). Germline CDR1 is MNHEY and CDR2 is SMNVEV (reference sequence). The CDR3 spans 15 residues. V lost 6 bases and J 5 bases, leaving 19 bases between the germline ends. CDR3 DNA: TGTGCCAGCAGGGGGGTTTCCGGGACTCGGGAGACCCAGTACTTC. Translating it yields CASRGVSGTRETQYF.

V gene TRBV7-2 combines with J gene TRBJ2-5; possible D gene TRBD1, 6 bases. The germline CDR1 and CDR2 sequences are SGHTA and FQGNSA. Trimming cost V 5 bases and J 9 bases, with 19 bases left between them. This CDR3 has 14 amino acids. DNA of the CDR3: TGTGCCAGCAGCCTCCCGCGACAGGAACGGTCCCAGTACTTC. Protein sequence: CASSLPRQERSQYF.

V gene TRBV5-1 combines with J gene TRBJ1-2; tentatively, D is TRBD1 (6 bases). With 1 base removed from V and 6 bases from J, the gap between germline ends came to 13 bases. CDR1 and CDR2 (germline): SGHRS, YFSETQ. The CDR3 has 14 residues. The DNA for the CDR3 is TGCGCCAGCAGCTTGAACGGGGGCGATAATGGCTACACCTTC. It specifies CASSLNGGDNGYTF.

Of note for this clonotype: This could be a read error, since a much larger clone is one nucleotide away. The CDR3 is CASSQDRAGIHYF. CDR3 coding DNA: TGTGCCAGCAGCCAAGACAGGGCAGGCATTCATTACTTC. This chain joins TRBV4-2 and TRBJ2-4; D may be TRBD1 (5 bases). Germline CDR1 is LGHNA and CDR2 is YNFKEQ. This CDR3 region has 13 residues.

The rearrangement links TRBV28 to TRBJ1-2; 8 bases are a match to TRBD1. Germline loops: CDR1 MDHEN, CDR2 SYDVKM. The J segment lost 0 bases and the V segment lost 6 bases, leaving 12 bases of the junction unmatched. The CDR3 runs 17 residues. As DNA, the CDR3 is TGTGCCAGCAGCCCTGACAGGGGATGGGGAGCTAACTATGGCTACACCTTC. Translating gives CASSPDRGWGANYGYTF.

This clonotype was seen repeatedly, ten times or more. The chain has TRBV5-1 and TRBJ2-3; no clear D gene. Germline V gene data show CDR1 as SGHRS and CDR2 as YFSETQ. Between the trimmed V and J ends, which lost 2 bases and 3 bases, there was a span of 13 bases. The CDR3 contains 15 residues. The chain's CDR3 is CASSLSGATTDTQYF. DNA of the CDR3: TGCGCCAGCAGCTTATCGGGCGCTACGACAGATACGCAGTATTTT.

This clonotype was seen more than once but under ten times. The gene calls are TRBV12-3 or TRBV12-4 and TRBJ2-1; D may be TRBD1 (6 bases). This CDR3 has 11 amino acids. V shed 6 bases and J shed 12 bases, with 12 bases lying between them. CDR3 DNA sequence: TGTGCCAGCAGCCAACAGGGCCCGCAGTTCTTC. Translation: CASSQQGPQFF.

The chain is built from TRBV13 and TRBJ2-6; D gene uncertain. Deletions cut 1 base from V and 4 bases from J, with 11 bases between. This CDR3 has 16 amino acids. CDR1 is PRHDT, CDR2 FYEKMQ, per germline (reference sequence). CDR3 in DNA: TGTGCCAGCAGCTTAGAACTTACGCGGGGGGCCAACGTCCTGACTTTC. This encodes CASSLELTRGANVLTF.

The chain is built from TRBV9 and TRBJ1-4; tentatively, D is TRBD1 (6 bases). This CDR3 is built from 20 residues. Germline CDR1 SGDLS, CDR2 YYNGEE. Trimming took 4 bases from V and 0 from J, leaving 25 bases between them. The CDR3 protein is CASSTNEGDPYPATNEKLFF. The CDR3 DNA is TGTGCCAGCAGCACAAATGAGGGGGACCCATACCCTGCAACTAATGAAAAACTGTTTTTT.

This clonotype was observed a few times. The CDR3 DNA reads TGTGCCAGCAGTTTGGGCAGGGGGCGCGGCTACACCTTC. Protein: CASSLGRGRGYTF. The gene calls are TRBV27 and TRBJ1-2, with 8 positions matching TRBD1. Germline lookup yields CDR1 MNHEY and CDR2 SMNVEV (reference sequence). There are 13 residues in the CDR3. The V and J ends lost 3 bases and 8 bases, in that order; junction bases with no gene match: 5.

The rearrangement uses TRBV7-6 and TRBJ1-4; perhaps TRBD1 as D (5 bases). V was cut by 5 bases and J by 10 bases, with 20 bases left in between. The CDR3 spans 15 residues. The germline V gene has CDR1 SGHVS and CDR2 FNYEAQ. Here the CDR3 reads CASSLKQAGQGKLFF. The CDR3 region has the DNA TGTGCCAGCAGCCTTAAACAGGCCGGTCAGGGAAAACTGTTTTTT. Complete variable domain (other parts from reference TRBV7-6 and TRBJ1-4): GAGVSQSPRYKVTKRGQDVALRCDPISGHVSLYWYRQALGQGPEFLTYFNYEAQQDKSGLPNDRFSAERPEGSISTLTIQRTEQRDSAMYRCASSLKQAGQGKLFFGSGTQLSVL.

This clonotype appeared a few times. V and J are TRBV28 and TRBJ1-6, with 9 bases aligning to TRBD1. This CDR3 is 15 amino acids long. Trimming took 5 bases from V and 6 from J; bases not matched to a gene: 5. Per germline, CDR1 MDHEN and CDR2 SYDVKM. The CDR3 DNA follows: TGTGCCAGCAGTCCTCGGACAGGGGTTAATTCACCCCTCCACTTT. Its protein product is CASSPRTGVNSPLHF.

The table lists this clonotype with a few counts. The chain recombines TRBV27 with TRBJ2-7; a possible D gene is TRBD2 (5 bases). V was trimmed by 6 bases and J by 11 bases, leaving 14 bases between them. Germline CDR1 reads MNHEY; CDR2 reads SMNVEV (reference sequence). This CDR3 region has 11 residues. Written as DNA, the CDR3 is TGTGCCAGCAGACCTCTGAGGGAGAAGTACTTC. It is translated as CASRPLREKYF.

V and J are TRBV6-5 and TRBJ1-6; D is ambiguous. Germline CDR1 is MNHEY and CDR2 is SVGAGI. Trimming pared 7 bases from V and 0 bases from J, leaving 10 bases between. This CDR3 comprises 15 residues. The CDR3 region has the DNA TGTGCCAGCAAAGTGGGGAGCTCCTATAATTCACCCCTCCACTTT. Its translation: CASKVGSSYNSPLHF.

This chain joins TRBV27 and TRBJ2-7; 8 nucleotides match TRBD1. V shed 0 bases and J 6 bases; nucleotides not matched to a gene: 13. The CDR3 spans 17 residues. From germline, CDR1 is MNHEY and CDR2 SMNVEV (reference sequence). CDR3 nucleotide sequence: TGTGCCAGCAGTTTATCGGGAACCGGGACAGGAGCTGGCGAGCAGTACTTC. As protein: CASSLSGTGTGAGEQYF.

This rearrangement joins TRBV28 to TRBJ2-5; 10 nucleotides match TRBD1. The CDR3 is 18 residues long. The germline V gene has CDR1 MDHEN and CDR2 SYDVKM. After removal of 4 bases from V and 4 bases from J, the junction contained 15 bases not matched to a gene. The CDR3 DNA reads TGTGCCAGCAGTTCGACCGGGACAGGGGCAGTTTTGGGAGAGACCCAGTACTTC. Translating it yields CASSSTGTGAVLGETQYF.